The 14 T cell receptor beta chains in this list originate from one sample, sequenced in a study of CD8+ T cells in alopecia areata. Isolated RNA was reverse transcribed into cDNA used as the sequencing template. Assay: immunoSEQ multiplex PCR; the TCRdb copy retains only in-frame clones and omits some. This table holds 150,000 or so clones, around 60% found once. The sequences come from CD4+ T cells sorted from blood, collected at week 0. The origin of the receptors is a human donor with alopecia areata.

The count of this clone is one. V and J are TRBV18 and TRBJ1-5, with 7 bases matching TRBD1. The CDR3 is 14 residues long. The germline V gene has CDR1 KGHSH and CDR2 LQKENI. The J segment lost 7 bases and the V segment lost 6 bases, leaving 9 bases of the junction unmatched. CDR3 in amino acids: CASSIDQGGQPQHF. CDR3 DNA: TGTGCCAGCTCCATCGATCAGGGGGGACAGCCCCAGCATTTT.

The chain combines TRBV23-1 with TRBJ2-5; D may be TRBD2 (7 bases). TRBV23-1 is reported as an ORF; its role is uncertain. V gave up 0 bases and J gave up 0 bases, with 11 bases separating them. CDR3 length: 16 residues. This CDR3 reads CASSQSRGRNQETQYF. CDR3 sequence (DNA): TGCGCCAGCAGTCAATCGCGGGGGCGAAACCAAGAGACCCAGTACTTC.

The rearrangement links TRBV5-1 to TRBJ2-1, with a weak D call TRBD2 (7 bases). CDR1 is SGHRS, CDR2 YFSETQ, per germline. There are 15 residues in the CDR3. Trimming stripped 2 bases from V and 6 bases from J, with 15 bases between. The CDR3 nucleotides read TGCGCCAGCAGCTTTTCGTGGGGGGGCCCCAATGAGCAGTTCTTC. Residues: CASSFSWGGPNEQFF.

This clone has a handful of counts. This chain links TRBV12-5 with TRBJ2-7; TRBD2 aligns across 14 bases. CDR3 length: 14 amino acids. J gave up 8 bases and V 5 bases, and 5 bases lay outside the gene matches. CDR1 and CDR2 from the germline V gene are LGHNT and FRNRAP. The CDR3 bases are TGTGCTAGTGGTCGGACTAGCGGGGGGATGAAGCAGTACTTC. Protein sequence: CASGRTSGGMKQYF.

This clone appeared a few times. The chain uses TRBV9 and TRBJ2-3; D is possibly TRBD2 (6 bases). Looked up from germline, CDR1 is SGDLS and CDR2 is YYNGEE. The V end was cut by 4 bases, the J end by 2 bases, with 11 bases between. The CDR3 totals 14 residues. The CDR3 coding sequence is TGTGCCAGCAGCCCGGCGGGGTACACAGATACGCAGTATTTT. Protein: CASSPAGYTDTQYF.

The genes are TRBV2 and TRBJ2-5; possibly TRBD2 for D (5 bases). The CDR3 runs 12 residues. V lost 9 bases and J 1 base, leaving 9 bases between the germline ends. Looked up from germline, CDR1 is SNHLY and CDR2 is FYNNEI. CDR3 sequence reads: CASTRSQETQYF. The CDR3 coding sequence is TGTGCCAGTACTAGATCCCAAGAGACCCAGTACTTC.

As concerns this clone: The sample carries other DNA sequences with the same CDR3. The V and J genes are TRBV30 and TRBJ2-7, with TRBD1 identical over 7 bases. Per the germline V gene, CDR1 is GTSNPN and CDR2 is SVGIG (reference sequence). Trimming at V came to 0 bases and at J to 2 bases, leaving 1 base not matched to a gene. This CDR3 is 13 amino acids long. CDR3 nucleotides: TGTGCCTGGAGTGTAACAGGGGCCTACGAGCAGTACTTC. It translates to CAWSVTGAYEQYF.

The CDR3 DNA follows: TGTGCCAGCAGCGTAGAAACAGGAAGTTATGGCTACACCTTC. It codes for CASSVETGSYGYTF. V is TRBV9 and J is TRBJ1-2; D might be TRBD1 (5 bases). The CDR3 is 14 residues long. Germline CDR1 is SGDLS and CDR2 is YYNGEE. V was shortened by 0 bases and J by 5 bases, with 11 bases between the two germline ends.

This clone was seen just once. An end of the junction does not agree with germline; a read error may underlie this. The rearrangement links TRBV27 to TRBJ2-1; the D gene is possibly TRBD2 (6 bases). Germline V lookup: CDR1 MNHEY, CDR2 SMNVEV (reference sequence). The CDR3 is 19 amino acids. CDR3 in DNA: TGTGCCAGTAGTTCTTCCTTTTCGGTCGGGGGATCACTACGCAATGAGCAGTTCTTC. This gives the protein CASSSSFSVGGSLRNEQFF.

The J gene is TRBJ1-5, the V gene TRBV30, with 7 bases fitting TRBD1. From germline, CDR1 is GTSNPN and CDR2 SVGIG (reference sequence). V shed 3 bases and J 7 bases; nucleotides not matched to a gene: 6. The CDR3 is made up of 13 amino acids. This chain's CDR3 is CAWSQGVGQPQHF. As DNA, the CDR3 is TGTGCCTGGAGCCAGGGGGTTGGCCAGCCCCAGCATTTT.

The chain uses TRBV19 and TRBJ1-5; D is unresolved. Trimming left V 4 bases short and J 6 bases short, with 16 bases between. This CDR3 contains 15 residues. Germline assignment: CDR1 LNHDA and CDR2 SQIVND (reference sequence). CDR3 DNA sequence: TGTGCCAGTAGTAGCCTGGGTGGGATTGTTCAGCCCCAGCATTTT. It encodes CASSSLGGIVQPQHF.

V usage is TRBV2 and J usage is TRBJ2-3; D remains unclear. Germline lookup yields CDR1 SNHLY and CDR2 FYNNEI. The CDR3 extends over 12 amino acids. Between the trimmed V and J ends, which lost 4 bases and 4 bases, there was a span of 6 bases. In DNA, the CDR3 is TGTGCCAGCAGTGCGGCACCAGATACGCAGTATTTT. Protein sequence: CASSAAPDTQYF. The entire variable domain, with the rest obtained from reference TRBV2 and TRBJ2-3, is as follows: EPEVTQTPSHQVTQMGQEVILRCVPISNHLYFYWYRQILGQKVEFLVSFYNNEISEKSEIFDDQFSVERPDGSNFTLKIRSTKLEDSAMYFCASSAAPDTQYFGPGTRLTVL.

This clone was recorded a few times. The genes are TRBV19 and TRBJ2-3, with TRBD1 matching over 8 bases. Germline V gene data show CDR1 as LNHDA and CDR2 as SQIVND (reference sequence). The junction had 11 bases not matched to a gene; V was cut back by 5 bases and J by 4 bases. The CDR3 consists of 16 residues. This CDR3 reads CASSSLDRVRADTQYF. The CDR3 nucleotides read TGTGCCAGTAGTTCCTTGGACAGGGTTCGAGCAGATACGCAGTATTTT.

The V and J genes are TRBV11-3 and TRBJ2-6; D is unclear. CDR1 and CDR2 from the germline V gene are SGHNT and YENEEA. Trimming removed 5 bases at V and 2 bases at J, with 10 bases between. The CDR3 contains 15 residues. This CDR3 reads CASSPDLAGANVLTF. The CDR3 DNA reads TGTGCCAGCAGCCCCGACTTGGCTGGGGCCAACGTCCTGACTTTC.